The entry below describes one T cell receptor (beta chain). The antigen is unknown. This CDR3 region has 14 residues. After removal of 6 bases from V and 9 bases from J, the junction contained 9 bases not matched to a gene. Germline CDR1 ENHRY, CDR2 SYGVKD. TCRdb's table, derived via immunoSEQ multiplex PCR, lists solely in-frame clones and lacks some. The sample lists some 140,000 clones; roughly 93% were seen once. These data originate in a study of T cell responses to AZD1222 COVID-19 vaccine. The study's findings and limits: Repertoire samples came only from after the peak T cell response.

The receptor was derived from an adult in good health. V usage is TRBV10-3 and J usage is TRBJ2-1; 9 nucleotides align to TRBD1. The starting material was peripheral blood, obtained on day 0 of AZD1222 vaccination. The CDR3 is CAIREGTGTGEQFF. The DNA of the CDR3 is TGTGCCATCAGGGAGGGGACAGGGACGGGTGAGCAGTTCTTC.